This TCR beta chain was sequenced during a study of blood T cell repertoires in COVID-19. Overall study context: COVID-19 samples collected from the United States, Italy and Spain covered acute and convalescent phases.

Generated by immunoSEQ multiplex PCR, the TCRdb table keeps only in-frame clones and is missing some. The data contain 300,000 to 400,000 clones, 90% of them singletons. V dropped 5 bases and J dropped 9 bases, with 14 bases sitting between them. Germline-derived CDR1 and CDR2 are SEHNR and FQNEAQ (reference sequence). The CDR3 is made up of 13 amino acids. Adults between roughly 18 and 90 years of age took part from under 30 US areas. Assignments of participants to cohorts depended upon their own reported clinical history. The material sequenced was PBMCs or T cells enriched from blood (not recorded which). The source is a woman younger than 45 who had been exposed to COVID-19. The V and J genes are TRBV7-9 and TRBJ1-5, with D uncertain. The CDR3 reads CASSLLGRPPQHF. CDR3 sequence (DNA): TGTGCCAGCAGCCTACTGGGGAGGCCGCCCCAGCATTTT.